The 5 T cell receptor beta chains reported below all come from one sample, sequenced in a study of blood T cell repertoires in COVID-19. TCRdb's copy holds only in-frame clones and misses some; the assay was immunoSEQ multiplex PCR. The sample holds some 150,000 clones, more than 75% seen once. Sequencing used peripheral blood. These TCRs come from a man aged 18 to 29 with active or convalescent COVID-19.

This chain joins TRBV27 and TRBJ2-4, with D unclear. CDR1 is MNHEY, CDR2 SMNVEV, per germline (reference sequence). V was trimmed by 2 bases and J by 0 bases, leaving 11 bases between them. This CDR3 region has 16 residues. This chain's CDR3 is CASSLGRVLAKNIQYF. CDR3 DNA sequence: TGTGCCAGCAGTTTAGGCCGGGTTCTAGCCAAAAACATTCAGTACTTC.

The rearrangement links TRBV7-9 to TRBJ2-2, with 8 bases matching TRBD1. The length of the CDR3 is 15 residues. Germline CDR1 SEHNR, CDR2 FQNEAQ (reference sequence). Trimming removed 3 bases from V and 3 bases from J; junction bases left unmatched: 3. The CDR3 spells CASSFQGADTGELFF. The DNA of the CDR3 is TGTGCCAGCAGCTTTCAGGGGGCGGACACCGGGGAGCTGTTTTTT.

The gene calls are TRBV12-3 or TRBV12-4 and TRBJ1-2; D unresolved. The CDR3 loop spans 12 amino acids. V was pared by 3 bases and J by 4 bases, with 6 bases between. The CDR3 reads CASSLSSYGYTF. CDR3 sequence (DNA): TGTGCCAGCAGTTTGTCCAGCTATGGCTACACCTTC.

CDR3 nucleotide sequence: TGTGCCAGCAGCCCTTCGAACACCGGGGAGCTGTTTTTT. Translated: CASSPSNTGELFF. V usage is TRBV11-3 and J usage is TRBJ2-2; D gene unclear. Germline assignment: CDR1 SGHNT and CDR2 YENEEA. Trimming cost V 5 bases and J 0 bases, with 4 bases left between them. CDR3 length: 13 amino acids.

The genes are TRBV27 and TRBJ1-2; 7 nucleotides agree with TRBD1. V dropped 2 bases and J dropped 0; count of bases not matched to a gene: 9. Germline values: CDR1 MNHEY, CDR2 SMNVEV (reference sequence). CDR3 size: 17 residues. DNA of the CDR3: TGTGCCAGCAGTTTAAAACCCCCCCAGGGGGCTAACTATGGCTACACCTTC. Protein sequence: CASSLKPPQGANYGYTF.